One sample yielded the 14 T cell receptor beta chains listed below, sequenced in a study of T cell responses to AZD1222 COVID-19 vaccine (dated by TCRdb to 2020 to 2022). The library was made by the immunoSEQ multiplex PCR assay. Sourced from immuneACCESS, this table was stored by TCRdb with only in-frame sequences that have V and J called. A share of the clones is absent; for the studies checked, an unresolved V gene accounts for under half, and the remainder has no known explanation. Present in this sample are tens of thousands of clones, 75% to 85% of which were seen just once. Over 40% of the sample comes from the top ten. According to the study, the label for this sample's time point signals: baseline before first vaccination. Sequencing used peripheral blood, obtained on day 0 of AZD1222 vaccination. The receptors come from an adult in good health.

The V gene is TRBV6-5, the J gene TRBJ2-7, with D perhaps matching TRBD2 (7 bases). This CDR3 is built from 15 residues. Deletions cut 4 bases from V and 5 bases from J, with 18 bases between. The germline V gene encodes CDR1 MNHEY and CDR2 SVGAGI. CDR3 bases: TGTGCCAGCAGTTTCTACAGGGAGGGGGGTCACGAGCAGTACTTC. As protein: CASSFYREGGHEQYF.

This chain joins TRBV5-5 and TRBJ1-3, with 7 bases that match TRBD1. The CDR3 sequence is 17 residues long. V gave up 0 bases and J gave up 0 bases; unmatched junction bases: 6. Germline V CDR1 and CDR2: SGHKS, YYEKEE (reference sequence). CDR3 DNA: TGTGCCAGCAGCTTGGCCCCACAGGGGCACTCTGGAAACACCATATATTTT. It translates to CASSLAPQGHSGNTIYF.

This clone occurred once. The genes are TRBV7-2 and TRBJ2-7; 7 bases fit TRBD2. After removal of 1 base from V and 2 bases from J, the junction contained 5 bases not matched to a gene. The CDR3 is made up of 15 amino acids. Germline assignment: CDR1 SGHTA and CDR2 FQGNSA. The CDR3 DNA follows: TGTGCCAGCAGCTTAGTCGGGGGGTGGACCTACGAGCAGTACTTC. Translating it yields CASSLVGGWTYEQYF.

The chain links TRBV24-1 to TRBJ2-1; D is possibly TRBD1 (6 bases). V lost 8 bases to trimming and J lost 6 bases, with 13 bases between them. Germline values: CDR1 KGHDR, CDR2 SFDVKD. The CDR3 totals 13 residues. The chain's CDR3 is CATNTGLGNEQFF. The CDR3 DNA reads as TGTGCCACCAACACAGGGTTGGGCAATGAGCAGTTCTTC.

The CDR3 nucleotides are TGTGCCAGCAGCCACTTGGACAGGGGGGACGAGCAGTACTTC. It translates to CASSHLDRGDEQYF. The chain employs TRBV3-1 (or the pseudogene TRBV3-2) and TRBJ2-7; 10 nucleotides agree with TRBD1. V lost 3 bases to trimming and J lost 5 bases; unmatched junction nucleotides: 4. Germline loops: CDR1 LGHDT, CDR2 YNNKEL (reference sequence). CDR3 length equals 14 residues.

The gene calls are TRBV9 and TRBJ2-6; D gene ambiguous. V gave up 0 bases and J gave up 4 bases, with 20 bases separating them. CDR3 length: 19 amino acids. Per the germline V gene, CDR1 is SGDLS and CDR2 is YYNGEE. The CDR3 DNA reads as TGTGCCAGCAGCGTAGAACTGGGCCAAGGGTCGTCCGGGGCCAACGTCCTGACTTTC. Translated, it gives CASSVELGQGSSGANVLTF.

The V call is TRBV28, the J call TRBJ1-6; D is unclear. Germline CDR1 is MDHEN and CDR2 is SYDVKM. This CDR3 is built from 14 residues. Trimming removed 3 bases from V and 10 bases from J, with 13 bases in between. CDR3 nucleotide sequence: TGTGCCAGCAGTTTGCCGAACAGTAGGTCACCCCTCCACTTT. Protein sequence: CASSLPNSRSPLHF.

The CDR3 reads CATRQGARTEAFF. The CDR3 DNA sequence: TGTGCCACCAGGCAGGGGGCGCGAACTGAAGCTTTCTTT. The chain is built from TRBV24-1 and TRBJ1-1, with 8 bases fitting TRBD1. Germline CDR1 and CDR2: KGHDR and SFDVKD. The CDR3 spans 13 residues. Losses at the gene ends were 7 bases for V and 5 bases for J; bases not matched to a gene: 5.

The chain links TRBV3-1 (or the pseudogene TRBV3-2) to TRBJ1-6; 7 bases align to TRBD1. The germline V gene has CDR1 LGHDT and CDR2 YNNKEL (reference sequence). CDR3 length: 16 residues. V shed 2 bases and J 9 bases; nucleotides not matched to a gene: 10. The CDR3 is CASSQTRQGYSSPLHF. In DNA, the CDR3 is TGTGCCAGCAGCCAAACCAGACAGGGTTACAGTTCACCCCTCCACTTT.

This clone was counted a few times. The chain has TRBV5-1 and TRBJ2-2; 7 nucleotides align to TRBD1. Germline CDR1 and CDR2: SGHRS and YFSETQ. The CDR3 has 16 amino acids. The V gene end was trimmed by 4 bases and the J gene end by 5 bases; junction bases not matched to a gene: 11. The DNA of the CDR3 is TGCGCCAGCAGCGACCGACAGGGAGTGGGAACCGGGGAGCTGTTTTTT. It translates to CASSDRQGVGTGELFF.

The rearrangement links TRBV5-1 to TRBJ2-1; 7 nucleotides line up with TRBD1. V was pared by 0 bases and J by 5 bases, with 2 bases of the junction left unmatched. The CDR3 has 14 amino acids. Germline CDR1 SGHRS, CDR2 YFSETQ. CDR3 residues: CASSLDRGNNEQFF. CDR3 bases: TGCGCCAGCAGCTTGGACAGGGGAAACAATGAGCAGTTCTTC.

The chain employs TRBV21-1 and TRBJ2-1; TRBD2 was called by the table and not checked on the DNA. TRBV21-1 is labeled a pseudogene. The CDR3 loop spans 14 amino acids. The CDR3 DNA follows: TGTGCCAGCAGCAAAGAAGGTTTTGCGGATGAGCAGTTCTTC. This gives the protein CASSKEGFADEQFF.

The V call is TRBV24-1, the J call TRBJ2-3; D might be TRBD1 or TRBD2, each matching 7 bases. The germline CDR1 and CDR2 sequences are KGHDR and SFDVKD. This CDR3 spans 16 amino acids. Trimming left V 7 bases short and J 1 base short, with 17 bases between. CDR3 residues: CATRKGASGRTDTQYF. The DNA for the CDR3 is TGTGCCACCAGAAAGGGGGCTAGCGGACGCACAGATACGCAGTATTTT.

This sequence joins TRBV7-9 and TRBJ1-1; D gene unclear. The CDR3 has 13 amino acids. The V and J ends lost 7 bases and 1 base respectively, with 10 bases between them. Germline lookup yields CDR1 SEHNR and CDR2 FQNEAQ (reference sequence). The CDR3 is CASTQNRNTEAFF. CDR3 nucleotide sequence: TGTGCCAGCACCCAAAACAGGAACACTGAAGCTTTCTTT.